One and the same sample provided the 14 T cell receptor beta chains below, sequenced in a study of T cell responses to AZD1222 COVID-19 vaccine. The table came from immunoSEQ multiplex PCR; TCRdb's copy has only in-frame clones and leaves some out. The sample lists some 120,000 clones, 90% to 95% occurring once. Here the sequenced sample was peripheral blood, taken on day 0 of AZD1222 vaccination. These receptors were taken from an adult in good health.

The V call is TRBV29-1, the J call TRBJ2-3; D might be TRBD1 (6 bases). The CDR3 totals 14 residues. Germline V gives CDR1 SQVTM, CDR2 ANQGSEA. With 5 bases removed from V and 5 bases from J, the gap between germline ends came to 17 bases. For the CDR3, the DNA is TGCAGCGTTTCAGGGGCCATTGGGGAAGATACGCAGTATTTT. Translating it yields CSVSGAIGEDTQYF.

This clone turned up a few times. The rearrangement uses TRBV30 and TRBJ2-6, with no clear D. The CDR3 totals 14 residues. V was shortened by 2 bases and J by 4 bases, with 9 bases between the two germline ends. CDR1 GTSNPN and CDR2 SVGIG come from the germline V gene (reference sequence). CDR3 nucleotides: TGTGCCTGGAGTAAGGGTGGAGGGGCCAACGTCCTGACTTTC. Translation: CAWSKGGGANVLTF.

This chain connects TRBV10-3 to TRBJ2-2, with D perhaps matching TRBD1 or TRBD2 (6 bases each). The CDR3 consists of 14 residues. Looked up from germline, CDR1 is ENHRY and CDR2 is SYGVKD. V lost 8 bases, J lost 1 base, and 11 bases lay in between. The CDR3 coding sequence is TGTGCCATCCGCGGGACATTGAACACCGGGGAGCTGTTTTTT. Its translation: CAIRGTLNTGELFF.

This clone was observed a single time. This sequence joins TRBV28 and TRBJ1-2; D call uncertain. The germline V and J ends were trimmed by 5 bases and 4 bases, with 8 bases remaining between them. CDR1 and CDR2 from the germline V gene are MDHEN and SYDVKM. CDR3 size: 12 residues. The CDR3 bases are TGTGCCAGCAGTCCCGAGAGCTATGGCTACACCTTC. Amino acids: CASSPESYGYTF.

The CDR3 loop is CASSVGGLMNTEAFF. The CDR3 nucleotides read TGTGCCAGCAGCGTAGGAGGGTTGATGAACACTGAAGCTTTCTTT. This chain uses TRBV9 with TRBJ1-1; no clear D. Germline loops: CDR1 SGDLS, CDR2 YYNGEE. The CDR3 is 15 amino acids. V dropped 0 bases and J dropped 0 bases, with 9 bases sitting between them. Using reference TRBV9 and TRBJ1-1 for the parts outside the CDR3, the full variable domain is DSGVTQTPKHLITATGQRVTLRCSPRSGDLSVYWYQQSLDQGLQFLIQYYNGEERAKGNILERFSAQQFPDLHSELNLSSLELGDSALYFCASSVGGLMNTEAFFGQGTRLTVV.

The chain uses TRBV7-9 and TRBJ2-4, with TRBD1 identical over 8 bases. Germline V gene lookup returns CDR1 SEHNR and CDR2 FQNEAQ (reference sequence). The trim removed 5 bases at V and 0 bases at J, leaving 9 bases unmatched. The CDR3 has 17 amino acids. In DNA form, the CDR3 reads TGTGCCAGCAGCAGACAGGGGATTCGGATAGCCAAAAACATTCAGTACTTC. This gives the protein CASSRQGIRIAKNIQYF.

The V and J genes are TRBV4-2 and TRBJ2-1; 8 bases align to TRBD2. The length of the CDR3 is 13 residues. Germline CDR1 LGHNA, CDR2 YNFKEQ. V lost 1 base and J lost 8; bases outside the gene matches: 1. The CDR3 loop is CASSQAGGDEQFF. In nucleotides, the CDR3 is TGTGCCAGCAGCCAAGCCGGGGGGGATGAGCAGTTCTTC.

The rearrangement links TRBV5-1 to TRBJ1-2, with 7 bases that match TRBD1. The V gene end was trimmed by 5 bases and the J gene end by 7 bases; junction bases not matched to a gene: 11. The CDR3 runs to 14 residues. CDR1 is SGHRS and CDR2 is YFSETQ in the germline V gene. CDR3 DNA sequence: TGCGCCAGCAGTTACCAGGACAGGATAGGTGGCTACACCTTC. This gives the protein CASSYQDRIGGYTF. The full variable domain, its missing parts supplied by reference TRBV5-1 and TRBJ1-2, is KAGVTQTPRYLIKTRGQQVTLSCSPISGHRSVSWYQQTPGQGLQFLFEYFSETQRNKGNFPGRFSGRQFSNSRSEMNVSTLELGDSALYLCASSYQDRIGGYTFGSGTRLTVV.

V usage is TRBV4-1 and J usage is TRBJ1-2; D not resolved. V was shortened by 5 bases and J by 5 bases, with 6 bases between the two germline ends. The CDR3 has 11 residues. Germline values: CDR1 MGHRA, CDR2 YSYEKL. CDR3 DNA sequence: TGCGCCAGCAGCGGAGGGTATGGCTACACCTTC. This translates into CASSGGYGYTF.

The CDR3 here is CASSHPGLAGTDTQYF. CDR3 in DNA: TGCGCCAGCAGCCACCCGGGACTAGCGGGAACAGATACGCAGTATTTT. V and J are TRBV4-1 and TRBJ2-3, with 13 nucleotides matching TRBD2. V was pared by 3 bases and J by 3 bases, with 3 bases of the junction left unmatched. CDR3 length equals 16 residues. CDR1 MGHRA and CDR2 YSYEKL come from the germline V gene.

The chain couples TRBV7-2 to TRBJ2-3; D remains unclear. Germline V gene data show CDR1 as SGHTA and CDR2 as FQGNSA. The CDR3 contains 13 residues. V was cut by 7 bases and J by 6 bases, with 14 bases left in between. CDR3 amino acids: CASKLARPDTQYF. CDR3 DNA: TGTGCCAGCAAATTGGCTCGGCCGGATACGCAGTATTTT.

The V call is TRBV7-2, the J call TRBJ2-3; D not certain. Germline V gives CDR1 SGHTA, CDR2 FQGNSA. The CDR3 contains 13 residues. Trimming stripped 1 base from V and 8 bases from J, with 10 bases between. CDR3: CASSLVDAATQYF. The CDR3 nucleotides read TGTGCCAGCAGCTTAGTTGACGCCGCTACGCAGTATTTT.

This chain joins TRBV6-5 and TRBJ2-1; 9 nucleotides align to TRBD2. Trimming removed 6 bases from V and 5 bases from J; junction bases left unmatched: 8. The germline V gene has CDR1 MNHEY and CDR2 SVGAGI. This CDR3 is built from 15 residues. In DNA, the CDR3 is TGTGCCAGCAGCAGGGGGTCTAGCGGGAACAATGAGCAGTTCTTC. This sequence encodes CASSRGSSGNNEQFF.

The V gene is TRBV5-6, the J gene TRBJ2-1; D is possibly TRBD2 (6 bases). In germline, CDR1 is SGHDT, CDR2 YYEEEE. The CDR3 runs 16 residues. Trimming stripped 0 bases from V and 5 bases from J, with 15 bases between. This CDR3 is CASSLASGLPHNEQFF. CDR3 in DNA: TGTGCCAGCAGCTTGGCCTCGGGACTCCCCCACAATGAGCAGTTCTTC.